This T cell receptor (beta chain) was identified during a study of shared clonotypes between healthy human individuals. Unmatched junction bases numbered 11, after V lost 3 bases and J lost 7 bases. CDR1 is MNHEY, CDR2 SMNVEV, per germline (reference sequence). This CDR3 region has 17 residues. Deep-level settings were used for running the assay. Repertoires were generated with immunoSEQ multiplex PCR, while TCRdb's copy carries only in-frame clones and drops some. The sample holds around 320,000 clones, around 87% seen once. The sequence derives from a man aged 18 to 35 in good health. The V gene is TRBV27, the J gene TRBJ1-6; 8 nucleotides align to TRBD1. The sequencing sample was made of memory CD8+ T cells sorted from blood. Noted subset: CD45RO+ cells pooled with CCR7-negative TemRA cells. The CDR3 loop reads CASSFFIGTGRNSPLHF. The CDR3 DNA follows: TGTGCCAGCAGTTTCTTCATAGGGACAGGCCGAAATTCACCCCTCCACTTT.